The 5 T cell receptor beta chains listed next were all sequenced from one sample in a study of shared clonotypes between healthy human individuals. The assay was immunoSEQ multiplex PCR, and TCRdb's table has in-frame clones only and misses some. The sample yields some 2,000,000 clones, approximately 94% seen once. Naivety among CD8 cells was defined by CD45RO negativity and positive CCR7 selection, thereby excluding terminally differentiated effector memory CD45RA+ cells. Sequencing was done on a sample of naive CD8+ T cells sorted from blood. The receptors stem from a man younger than 35 in good health.

This chain links TRBV19 with TRBJ2-1, with D possibly being TRBD2 (6 bases). The CDR3 has 14 amino acids. Trimming took 0 bases from V and 6 from J, leaving 9 bases between them. Germline V gene data show CDR1 as LNHDA and CDR2 as SQIVND (reference sequence). This CDR3 reads CASSIDASVNEQFF. Here the CDR3 DNA reads TGTGCCAGTAGTATAGATGCTAGCGTCAATGAGCAGTTCTTC.

This sequence joins TRBV4-1 and TRBJ2-5; 7 bases are a match to TRBD2. Per the germline V gene, CDR1 is MGHRA and CDR2 is YSYEKL. CDR3 size: 16 residues. Trimming at V came to 0 bases and at J to 2 bases, leaving 6 bases not matched to a gene. The CDR3: CASSQEGGTWQETQYF. The CDR3 DNA follows: TGCGCCAGCAGCCAAGAGGGAGGGACCTGGCAAGAGACCCAGTACTTC.

The rearrangement uses TRBV25-1 and TRBJ2-7, with 11 bases lining up with TRBD1. In germline, CDR1 is MGHDK, CDR2 SYGVNS. The CDR3 extends over 16 amino acids. Trimming at V came to 2 bases and at J to 3 bases, leaving 6 bases not matched to a gene. DNA for the CDR3: TGTGCCAGCAGTGAAACCCGGACAGGGGGCGTCTACGAGCAGTACTTC. Its translation is CASSETRTGGVYEQYF.

This clone was found a few times. V and J are TRBV25-1 and TRBJ1-1; the match to TRBD1 covers 8 bases. This CDR3 comprises 14 residues. V lost 5 bases and J lost 1; bases outside the gene matches: 3. Germline V gene sequence: CDR1 MGHDK, CDR2 SYGVNS. The DNA of the CDR3 is TGTGCCAGCAGTTCCGGGACAGGGAACACTGAAGCTTTCTTT. This sequence encodes CASSSGTGNTEAFF. The whole variable domain, filled in from reference TRBV25-1 and TRBJ1-1, reads EADIYQTPRYLVIGTGKKITLECSQTMGHDKMYWYQQDPGMELHLIHYSYGVNSTEKGDLSSESTVSRIRTEHFPLTLESARPSHTSQYLCASSSGTGNTEAFFGQGTRLTVV.

This chain connects TRBV5-8 to TRBJ2-1, with D tentatively TRBD2 (7 bases). CDR3 size: 15 residues. V lost 2 bases to trimming and J lost 4 bases, with 13 bases between them. Germline CDR1 reads SGHTS; CDR2 reads YDEGEE. The CDR3 coding sequence is TGTGCCAGCAGCTTTACGGGGGGCGAATACAATGAGCAGTTCTTC. It translates to CASSFTGGEYNEQFF. The entire variable domain, with the rest obtained from reference TRBV5-8 and TRBJ2-1, is as follows: EAGVTQSPTHLIKTRGQQATLRCSPISGHTSVYWYQQALGLGLQFLLWYDEGEERNRGNFPPRFSGRQFPNYSSELNVNALELEDSALYLCASSFTGGEYNEQFFGPGTRLTVL.